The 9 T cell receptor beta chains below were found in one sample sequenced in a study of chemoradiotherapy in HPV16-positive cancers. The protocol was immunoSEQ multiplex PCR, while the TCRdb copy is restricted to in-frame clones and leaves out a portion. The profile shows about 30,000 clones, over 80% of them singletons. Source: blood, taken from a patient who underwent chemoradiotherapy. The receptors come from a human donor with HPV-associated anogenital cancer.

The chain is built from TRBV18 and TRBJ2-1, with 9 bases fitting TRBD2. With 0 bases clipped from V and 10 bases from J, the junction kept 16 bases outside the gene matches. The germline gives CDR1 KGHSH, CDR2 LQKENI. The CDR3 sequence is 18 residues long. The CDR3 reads CASSPPAGGPRLGLEQFF. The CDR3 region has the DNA TGTGCCAGCTCACCACCGGCGGGAGGGCCACGATTGGGGTTGGAGCAGTTCTTC.

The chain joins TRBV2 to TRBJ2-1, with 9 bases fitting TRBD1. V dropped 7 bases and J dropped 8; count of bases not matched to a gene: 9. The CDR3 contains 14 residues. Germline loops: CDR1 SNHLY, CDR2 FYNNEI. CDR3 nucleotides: TGTGCCAGCACCCAGGGACAGGGATACGATGAGCAGTTCTTC. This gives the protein CASTQGQGYDEQFF.

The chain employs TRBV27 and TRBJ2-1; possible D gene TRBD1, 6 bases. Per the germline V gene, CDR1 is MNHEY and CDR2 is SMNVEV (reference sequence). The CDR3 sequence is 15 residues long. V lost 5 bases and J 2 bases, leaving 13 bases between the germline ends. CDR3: CASSLGGVPYNEQFF. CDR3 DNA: TGTGCCAGCAGTCTAGGGGGAGTTCCCTACAATGAGCAGTTCTTC.

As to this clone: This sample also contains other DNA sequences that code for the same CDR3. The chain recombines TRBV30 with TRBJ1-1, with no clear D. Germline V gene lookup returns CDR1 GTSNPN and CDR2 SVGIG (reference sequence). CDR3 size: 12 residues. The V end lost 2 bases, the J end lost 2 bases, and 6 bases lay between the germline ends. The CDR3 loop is CAWSPANTEAFF. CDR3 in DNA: TGTGCCTGGAGTCCGGCTAACACTGAAGCTTTCTTT.

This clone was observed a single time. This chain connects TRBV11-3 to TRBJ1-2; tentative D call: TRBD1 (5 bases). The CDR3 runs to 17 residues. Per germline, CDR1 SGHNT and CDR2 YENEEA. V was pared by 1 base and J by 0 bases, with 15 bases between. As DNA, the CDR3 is TGTGCCAGCAGCTTAGTCCCCTTGGACAACCCTAACTATGGCTACACCTTC. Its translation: CASSLVPLDNPNYGYTF.

CDR3 residues: CASSLFQNQPQHF. DNA for the CDR3: TGTGCCAGCAGCTTATTCCAGAATCAGCCCCAGCATTTT. The gene calls are TRBV7-2 and TRBJ1-5; D ambiguous. The V end was cut by 2 bases, the J end by 4 bases, with 6 bases between. The CDR3 has 13 residues. Germline V gene lookup returns CDR1 SGHTA and CDR2 FQGNSA. The variable domain in full, with the rest retrieved from reference TRBV7-2 and TRBJ1-5, is GAGVSQSPSNKVTEKGKDVELRCDPISGHTALYWYRQSLGQGLEFLIYFQGNSAPDKSGLPSDRFSAERTGGSVSTLTIQRTQQEDSAVYLCASSLFQNQPQHFGDGTRLSIL.

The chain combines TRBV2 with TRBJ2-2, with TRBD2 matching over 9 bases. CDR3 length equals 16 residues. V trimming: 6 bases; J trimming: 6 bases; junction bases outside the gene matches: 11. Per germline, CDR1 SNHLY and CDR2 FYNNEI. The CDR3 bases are TGTGCCAGCAGCCCATTAGCGGGAGCGGTTGCCGGGGAGCTGTTTTTT. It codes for CASSPLAGAVAGELFF.

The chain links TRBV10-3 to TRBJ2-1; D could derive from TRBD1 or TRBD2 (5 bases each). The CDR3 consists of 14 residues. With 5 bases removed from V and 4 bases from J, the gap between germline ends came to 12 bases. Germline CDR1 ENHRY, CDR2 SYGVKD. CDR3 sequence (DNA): TGTGCCATCAGTAACCGGGACGATTACAATGAGCAGTTCTTC. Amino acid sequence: CAISNRDDYNEQFF.

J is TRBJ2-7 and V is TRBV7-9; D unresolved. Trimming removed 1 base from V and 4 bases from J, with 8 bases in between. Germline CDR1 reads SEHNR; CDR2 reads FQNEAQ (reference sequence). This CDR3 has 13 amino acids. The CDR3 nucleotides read TGTGCCAGCAGCTTAGAGACGGCTTACGAGCAGTACTTC. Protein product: CASSLETAYEQYF.